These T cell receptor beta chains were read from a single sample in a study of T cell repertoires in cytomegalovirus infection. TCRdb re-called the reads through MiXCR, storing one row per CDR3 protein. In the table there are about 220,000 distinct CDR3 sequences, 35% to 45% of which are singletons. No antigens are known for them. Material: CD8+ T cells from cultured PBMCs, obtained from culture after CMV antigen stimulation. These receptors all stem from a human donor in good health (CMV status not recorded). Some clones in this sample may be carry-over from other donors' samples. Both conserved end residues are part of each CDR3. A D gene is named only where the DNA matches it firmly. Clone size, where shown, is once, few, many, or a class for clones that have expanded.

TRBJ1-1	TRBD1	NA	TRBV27	CASTSDREGPEAFF	TGTGCCAGCACCTCGGACAGGGAGGGTCCTGAAGCTTTCTTT
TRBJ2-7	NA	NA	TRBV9	CASSVGSGSYEQYF	TGTGCCAGCAGCGTAGGGTCAGGCTCCTACGAGCAGTACTTC
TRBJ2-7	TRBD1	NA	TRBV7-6	CASSFPGTGYYEQYF	TGTGCCAGCAGCTTCCCCGGGACAGGCTACTACGAGCAGTACTTC
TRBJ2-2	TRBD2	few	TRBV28	CASSIAGETGELFF	TGTGCCAGCAGTATAGCGGGAGAGACCGGGGAGCTGTTTTTT
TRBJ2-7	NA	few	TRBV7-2	CASSSEGGNYEQYF	TGTGCCAGCAGTTCCGAGGGGGGGAACTACGAGCAGTACTTC
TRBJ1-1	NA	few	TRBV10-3	CAISDKDEEAFF	TGTGCCATCAGTGATAAAGACGAAGAAGCTTTCTTT
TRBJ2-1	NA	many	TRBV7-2	CASSPGYNEQFF	TGTGCCAGCAGCCCCGGTTACAATGAGCAGTTCTTC
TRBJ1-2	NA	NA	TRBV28	CASSYFGLGGFGYTF	TGTGCCAGCAGTTATTTCGGTCTTGGGGGGTTCGGCTACACCTTC
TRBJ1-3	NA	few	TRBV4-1	CASSQDEVFSGNTIYF	TGCGCCAGCAGCCAAGATGAGGTTTTCTCTGGAAACACCATATATTTT
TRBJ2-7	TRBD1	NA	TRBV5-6	CATGTGEGEQYF	TGTGCGACAGGGACAGGGGAGGGCGAGCAGTACTTC
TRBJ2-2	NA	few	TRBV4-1	CASSPTTITGELFF	TGCGCCAGCAGCCCAACTACCATTACCGGGGAGCTGTTTTTT
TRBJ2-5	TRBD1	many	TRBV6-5	CASRPDRVGETQYF	TGTGCCAGCAGGCCCGACAGGGTAGGAGAGACCCAGTACTTC
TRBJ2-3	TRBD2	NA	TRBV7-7	CASSLELAGGNGPDTQYF	TGTGCTAGCAGCTTAGAACTAGCGGGAGGAAATGGGCCAGATACGCAGTATTTT
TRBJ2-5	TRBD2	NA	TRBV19	CASSTGTNGKTQYF	TGTGCCAGTAGTACCGGGACTAACGGGAAGACCCAGTACTTC
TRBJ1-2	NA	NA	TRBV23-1	CATEPDPTYGYTF	TGCGCCACGGAACCCGACCCTACCTATGGCTACACCTTC
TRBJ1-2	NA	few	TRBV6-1	CASSEGGVYGYTF	TGTGCCAGCAGTGAAGGGGGGGTCTATGGCTACACCTTC
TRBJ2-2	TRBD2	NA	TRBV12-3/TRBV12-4	CASSSGTSGFPGELFF	TGTGCCAGCAGTTCCGGGACTAGCGGGTTCCCCGGGGAGCTGTTTTTT
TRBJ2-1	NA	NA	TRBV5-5	CASSPTGREQFF	TGTGCCAGCAGCCCAACCGGGAGAGAGCAGTTCTTC
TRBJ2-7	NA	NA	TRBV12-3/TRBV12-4	CASSASRGSEEQYF	TGTGCCAGCAGTGCCTCCCGGGGATCTGAGGAGCAGTACTTC
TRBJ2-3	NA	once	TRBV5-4	CASRNRDKGSDTQYF	TGTGCCAGCAGAAACCGGGACAAAGGGTCCGATACGCAGTATTTT
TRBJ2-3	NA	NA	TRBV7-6	CASSSSGLAATDTQYF	TGTGCCAGCAGCTCATCCGGGTTAGCGGCAACAGATACGCAGTATTTT
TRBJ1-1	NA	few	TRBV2	CASPSYTEAFF	TGTGCCAGCCCGAGCTACACTGAAGCTTTCTTT
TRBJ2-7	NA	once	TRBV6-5	CASSYGLNDEQYF	TGTGCCAGCAGTTACGGGCTAAACGACGAGCAGTACTTC
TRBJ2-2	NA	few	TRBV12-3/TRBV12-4	CASSLPMNTGELFF	TGTGCCAGCAGTTTGCCAATGAACACCGGGGAGCTGTTTTTT
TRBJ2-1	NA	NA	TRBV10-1	CARSELSRPPREQFF	TGCGCCAGAAGTGAGTTGAGCAGACCTCCCCGTGAGCAGTTCTTC
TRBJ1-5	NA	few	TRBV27	CASSLQNSNQPQHF	TGTGCCAGCAGTTTACAGAATAGCAATCAGCCCCAGCATTTT
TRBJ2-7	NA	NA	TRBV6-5	CASSYRPGGEYSYEQYF	TGTGCCAGCAGTTATAGGCCGGGGGGCGAGTACTCCTACGAGCAGTACTTC
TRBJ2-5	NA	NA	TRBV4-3	CASTLTPVARQETQYF	TGCGCCAGCACCTTAACTCCGGTCGCTCGACAAGAGACCCAGTACTTC
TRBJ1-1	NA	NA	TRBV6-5	CASTDGLNTEAFF	TGTGCCAGTACCGACGGATTGAACACTGAAGCTTTCTTT
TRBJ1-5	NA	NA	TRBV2	CASSEALRQKYNQPQHF	TGTGCCAGCAGTGAAGCGCTTCGACAGAAATATAATCAGCCCCAGCATTTT
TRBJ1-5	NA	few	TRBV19	CASSMVNQPQHF	TGTGCCAGTAGTATGGTCAATCAGCCCCAGCATTTT
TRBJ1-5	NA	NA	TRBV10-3	CAISASQGSNQPQHF	TGTGCCATCAGTGCGAGTCAGGGAAGCAATCAGCCCCAGCATTTT
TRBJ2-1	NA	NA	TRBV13	CASSHLRGLTAREQFF	TGTGCCAGCAGCCACCTGAGAGGGCTAACCGCACGTGAGCAGTTCTTC
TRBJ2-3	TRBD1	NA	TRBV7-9	CASRTGGLTDTQYF	TGTGCCAGCAGGACAGGGGGCCTCACAGATACGCAGTATTTT
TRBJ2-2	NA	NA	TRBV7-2	CASSTTGSTGELFF	TGTGCCAGCAGCACGACAGGATCCACCGGGGAGCTGTTTTTT
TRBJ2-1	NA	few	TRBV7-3	CASSLKGRPFF	TGTGCCAGCAGCTTAAAAGGGAGGCCGTTCTTC
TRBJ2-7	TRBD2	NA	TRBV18	CASSSFGIGGLTYEQYF	TGTGCCAGCTCATCCTTTGGTATTGGGGGACTAACCTACGAGCAGTACTTC
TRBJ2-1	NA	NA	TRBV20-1	CSARGLGDQGYNEQFF	TGCAGTGCTAGAGGGCTAGGAGACCAAGGGTACAATGAGCAGTTCTTC
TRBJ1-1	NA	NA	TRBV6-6	CASSPAHMNTEAFF	TGTGCCAGCAGTCCAGCCCACATGAACACTGAAGCTTTCTTT
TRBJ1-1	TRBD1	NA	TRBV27	CARRDTGEVNTEAFF	TGTGCTCGTAGGGATACAGGGGAGGTGAACACTGAAGCTTTCTTT
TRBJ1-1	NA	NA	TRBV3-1	CASSQDLGGRPEAFF	TGTGCCAGCAGCCAAGATCTTGGGGGGCGGCCTGAAGCTTTCTTT
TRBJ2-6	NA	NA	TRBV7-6	CASSSHPAGANVLTF	TGTGCCAGCAGCTCTCACCCGGCTGGGGCCAACGTCCTGACTTTC
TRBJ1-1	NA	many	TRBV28	CASSRRQTSNTEAFF	TGTGCCAGCAGCCGCCGACAGACCTCGAACACTGAAGCTTTCTTT
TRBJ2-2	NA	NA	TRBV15	CATSRDFRGGPINTGELFF	TGTGCCACCAGCAGAGATTTCCGTGGGGGACCGATAAACACCGGGGAGCTGTTTTTT
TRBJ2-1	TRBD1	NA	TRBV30	CACPGQGARYEQFF	TGTGCCTGCCCCGGACAGGGGGCGAGGTATGAGCAGTTCTTC
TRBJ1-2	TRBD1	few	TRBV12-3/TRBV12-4	CASTTGQGPFYGYTF	TGTGCCAGCACCACCGGACAGGGGCCTTTCTATGGCTACACCTTC
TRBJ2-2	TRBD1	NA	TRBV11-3	CASSPGQGAGGELFF	TGTGCCAGCAGCCCCGGGCAGGGGGCAGGGGGGGAGCTGTTTTTT
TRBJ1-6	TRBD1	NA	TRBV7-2	CASSQGAYNSPLHF	TGTGCCAGCAGCCAGGGGGCTTATAATTCACCCCTCCACTTT
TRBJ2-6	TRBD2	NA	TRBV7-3	CASGGGTSGANVLTF	TGTGCCAGCGGCGGGGGGACCTCTGGGGCCAACGTCCTGACTTTC
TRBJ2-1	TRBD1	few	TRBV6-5	CASSQTGRFNEQFF	TGTGCCAGCAGTCAGACAGGGCGGTTCAATGAGCAGTTCTTC
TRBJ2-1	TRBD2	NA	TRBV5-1	CASSLGAGGPLYNEQFF	TGCGCCAGCAGCTTGGGAGCGGGAGGTCCGTTGTACAATGAGCAGTTCTTC
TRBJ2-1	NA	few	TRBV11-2	CASSLSARRIYNEQFF	TGTGCCAGCAGCTTATCCGCCCGACGGATTTACAATGAGCAGTTCTTC
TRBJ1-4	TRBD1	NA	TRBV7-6	CASSYDRGGEKLFF	TGTGCCAGCAGCTACGACAGGGGTGGTGAAAAACTGTTTTTT
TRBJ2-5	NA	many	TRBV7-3	CASSLTETQYF	TGTGCCAGCAGCTTAACCGAGACCCAGTACTTC
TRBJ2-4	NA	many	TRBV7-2	CASSLVHFTLAKNIQYF	TGTGCCAGCAGCTTAGTGCACTTCACTCTAGCCAAAAACATTCAGTACTTC
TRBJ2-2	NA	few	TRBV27	CASSSRDPNTGELFF	TGTGCCAGCAGTAGCCGGGATCCAAACACCGGGGAGCTGTTTTTT
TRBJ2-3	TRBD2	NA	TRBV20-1	CSARDRTSGGTSTDTQYF	TGCAGTGCTAGAGATCGGACTAGCGGGGGGACTAGCACAGATACGCAGTATTTT
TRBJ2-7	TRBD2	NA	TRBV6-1	CASSPLATGYEQYF	TGTGCCAGCAGTCCACTAGCGACGGGCTACGAGCAGTACTTC